Given below is one T cell receptor (beta chain) in context. The antigen is undetermined. This record belongs to a study of tumor-infiltrating lymphocytes in localized non-small cell lung cancer. Overall study results and limits: T-cell fraction did not differ between immunotypes IM1 and IM2.

V was pared by 4 bases and J by 2 bases, with 5 bases of the junction left unmatched. Per the germline V gene, CDR1 is SGHRS and CDR2 is YFSETQ. This CDR3 has 16 residues. Only in-frame clones appear in the TCRdb table, and some are missing; sequencing was by immunoSEQ multiplex PCR. The sample yields about 5,100 clones, about three fifths seen once. Sequenced sample: lung tumor tissue. The chain joins TRBV5-1 to TRBJ2-3; 12 nucleotides line up with TRBD2. This clonotype was obtained from a human donor with non-small cell lung cancer. The CDR3 sequence is CASSPGTSGFTDTQYF. CDR3 coding DNA: TGCGCCAGCAGCCCGGGGACTAGCGGGTTCACAGATACGCAGTATTTT.